The next 24 T cell receptor beta chains were all read from a single sample in a study of T cells after yellow fever vaccination. TCRdb independently ran MiXCR on the 5' RACE reads; one entry per CDR3 protein. The table lists around 300,000 distinct CDR3 sequences, over 10% of them singletons, with around 0.49% in the top ten. The specimen was CD4+ T cells sorted from PBMCs, collected 45 days after the yellow fever booster vaccination. The receptors were gathered from a man aged 30 to 39 who received the YFV17D yellow fever vaccine.

With respect to this clonotype: A much larger clonotype is one base distant, so this may be a read error. This rearrangement joins TRBV29-1 to TRBJ2-5; D gene ambiguous. Germline V CDR1 and CDR2: SQVTM, ANQGSEA. The CDR3 has 10 amino acids. CDR3 protein: CRVRLETQYF. CDR3 coding DNA: TGCAGGGTGAGGTTAGAGACCCAGTACTTC.

This clonotype was counted at least ten times. This chain connects TRBV12-3 or TRBV12-4 to TRBJ2-7; D remains unclear. With 5 bases removed from V and 3 bases from J, the gap between germline ends came to 5 bases. CDR3 length: 11 residues. The CDR3 coding sequence is TGTGCCAGCAGTGGGAACTACGAGCAGTACTTC. This sequence encodes CASSGNYEQYF.

This chain uses TRBV20-1 with TRBJ2-1, with a possible D match to TRBD2 (6 bases). Germline V CDR1 and CDR2: DFQATT, SNEGSKA (reference sequence). V lost 1 base to trimming and J lost 4 bases, with 17 bases between them. This CDR3 region has 16 residues. The CDR3 is CSARVRTSSNYNEQFF. DNA of the CDR3: TGCAGTGCTAGAGTCCGAACTAGCAGTAATTACAATGAGCAGTTCTTC.

The chain recombines TRBV4-3 with TRBJ2-2; D is perhaps TRBD2 (5 bases). Germline CDR1 LGHNA, CDR2 YSLEER. The V end lost 0 bases, the J end lost 5 bases, and 16 bases lay between the germline ends. The CDR3 runs 17 residues. CDR3 in amino acids: CASSQDFVSTGTGELFF. CDR3 nucleotides: TGCGCCAGCAGCCAAGATTTTGTGTCGACGGGGACCGGGGAGCTGTTTTTT.

A few counts support this clonotype. The rearrangement uses TRBV7-9 and TRBJ2-1; D unclear. This CDR3 has 14 residues. Trimming stripped 0 bases from V and 8 bases from J, with 11 bases between. Germline V CDR1 and CDR2: SEHNR, FQNEAQ (reference sequence). CDR3 sequence: CASSLASGVDEQFF. The CDR3, as DNA: TGTGCCAGCAGCTTAGCGTCGGGTGTAGATGAGCAGTTCTTC. The variable domain in full, with the rest retrieved from reference TRBV7-9 and TRBJ2-1, is DTGVSQNPRHKITKRGQNVTFRCDPISEHNRLYWYRQTLGQGPEFLTYFQNEAQLEKSRLLSDRFSAERPKGSFSTLEIQRTEQGDSAMYLCASSLASGVDEQFFGPGTRLTVL.

This clonotype has a handful of counts. The chain uses TRBV29-1 and TRBJ2-3; D may be TRBD2 (6 bases). Germline V gene data show CDR1 as SQVTM and CDR2 as ANQGSEA. The CDR3 length is 11 residues. Trimming stripped 6 bases from V and 4 bases from J, with 8 bases between. The CDR3 loop is CSVRLADTQYF. DNA for the CDR3: TGCAGCGTGAGACTAGCAGATACGCAGTATTTT.

This clonotype was found a few times. V and J are TRBV2 and TRBJ1-5; D perhaps matches TRBD1 (6 bases). The germline V gene encodes CDR1 SNHLY and CDR2 FYNNEI. The CDR3 length is 14 residues. Trimming left V 3 bases short and J 2 bases short, with 8 bases between. The CDR3, as DNA: TGTGCCAGCAGTGACAGGGGAGGCAATCAGCCCCAGCATTTT. Its translation: CASSDRGGNQPQHF.

This clonotype was recorded a few times. The genes are TRBV25-1 and TRBJ2-5; 7 nucleotides match TRBD1. V shed 6 bases, J shed 9 bases, and the junction held 4 bases outside the gene matches. The germline CDR1 and CDR2 sequences are MGHDK and SYGVNS. The CDR3 has 11 residues. CDR3 sequence: CASRIDRAQYF. The CDR3 region has the DNA TGTGCCAGCAGAATAGACAGGGCCCAGTACTTC.

As for this clonotype: Its ends do not fully match the called genes, so a read error is possible. The V and J genes are TRBV6-2 or TRBV6-3 and TRBJ2-7, with D tentatively TRBD1 or TRBD2 (5 bases each). CDR3 size: 16 residues. Germline loops: CDR1 MNHEY, CDR2 SVGEGT. This chain's CDR3 is CASSDSARDGSYEQYF. The DNA for the CDR3 is TGTGCCAGCAGTGACTCCGCCCGGGACGGATCCTACGAGCAGTACTTC.

V and J are TRBV29-1 and TRBJ2-1; 8 bases align to TRBD1. V was clipped by 4 bases and J by 6 bases; unmatched bases: 8. Germline V gives CDR1 SQVTM, CDR2 ANQGSEA. This CDR3 has 14 residues. CDR3 sequence reads: CSVGVRTGPNEQFF. CDR3 nucleotide sequence: TGCAGCGTTGGGGTGCGGACAGGGCCCAATGAGCAGTTCTTC.

This clonotype was seen only a few times. The chain has TRBV10-3 and TRBJ2-5, with D possibly matching TRBD2 (5 bases). This CDR3 contains 16 residues. The germline V and J ends were trimmed by 3 bases and 0 bases, with 14 bases remaining between them. From germline, CDR1 is ENHRY and CDR2 SYGVKD. The CDR3: CAISDIGEGDQETQYF. CDR3 DNA: TGTGCCATCAGTGATATCGGAGAGGGAGACCAAGAGACCCAGTACTTC.

The genes are TRBV7-2 and TRBJ2-7, with 7 bases aligning to TRBD2. Germline V gives CDR1 SGHTA, CDR2 FQGNSA. This CDR3 contains 14 residues. V lost 5 bases and J lost 2; bases outside the gene matches: 6. CDR3 residues: CASSPRGGTYEQYF. The CDR3 DNA is TGTGCCAGCAGCCCCCGGGGAGGGACCTACGAGCAGTACTTC. The full variable domain, its missing parts supplied by reference TRBV7-2 and TRBJ2-7, is GAGVSQSPSNKVTEKGKDVELRCDPISGHTALYWYRQSLGQGLEFLIYFQGNSAPDKSGLPSDRFSAERTGGSVSTLTIQRTQQEDSAVYLCASSPRGGTYEQYFGPGTRLTVT.

This clonotype came up a few times. CDR3 residues: CSAGQGGNTEAFF. The CDR3, as DNA: TGCAGTGCTGGACAGGGGGGGAACACTGAAGCTTTCTTT. The chain links TRBV20-1 to TRBJ1-1, with 10 bases lining up with TRBD1. This CDR3 spans 13 amino acids. V lost 5 bases, J lost 1 base, and 1 base stayed unmatched. CDR1 and CDR2 from the germline V gene are DFQATT and SNEGSKA (reference sequence).

This clonotype showed up many times. This chain connects TRBV6-5 to TRBJ1-6; no firm D call. The V gene's germline CDR1 is MNHEY and CDR2 SVGAGI. Trimming stripped 0 bases from V and 14 bases from J, with 11 bases between. CDR3 length: 13 amino acids. In DNA form, the CDR3 reads TGTGCCAGCAGTTACTCCCGGGATTTGGCCCTCCACTTT. This sequence encodes CASSYSRDLALHF.

In the case of this clonotype: A much larger clone lies one base from this, so it may be a read error. The chain recombines TRBV12-3 or TRBV12-4 with TRBJ2-6; 9 positions match TRBD1. The CDR3 consists of 15 residues. The CDR3 is CARSSTGGRGNVLTF. CDR3 coding DNA: TGTGCCAGAAGTTCAACAGGGGGCCGCGGAAACGTCCTGACTTTC.

The V and J genes are TRBV5-1 and TRBJ1-5, with 8 nucleotides matching TRBD1. CDR1 and CDR2 (germline): SGHRS, YFSETQ. This CDR3 spans 16 amino acids. Germline trimming cut 4 bases from V and 0 bases from J; bases unmatched to any gene: 6. The CDR3 here is CASSPTGTGSNQPQHF. For the CDR3, the DNA is TGCGCCAGCAGCCCTACGGGGACAGGTAGCAATCAGCCCCAGCATTTT.

In this sample, this clonotype turned up a few times. J is TRBJ2-3 and V is TRBV9; D gene unclear. The germline V gene encodes CDR1 SGDLS and CDR2 YYNGEE. Trimming took off 2 bases at V and 5 bases at J, with 12 bases between the two ends. CDR3 length equals 14 residues. CDR3 in DNA: TGTGCCAGCAGCGTGGCGCAGACCAAAGATACGCAGTATTTT. This translates into CASSVAQTKDTQYF.

This chain links TRBV6-2 or TRBV6-3 with TRBJ2-2, with TRBD2 matching 11 bases. Trimming removed 5 bases from V and 0 bases from J; junction bases left unmatched: 5. Per germline, CDR1 MNHEY and CDR2 SVGEGT. The CDR3 is made up of 17 amino acids. The CDR3 reads CASSLPGLAANTGELFF. For the CDR3, the DNA is TGTGCCAGCAGTCTCCCGGGACTAGCGGCGAACACCGGGGAGCTGTTTTTT.

The chain uses TRBV25-1 and TRBJ2-7; D is unresolved. This CDR3 spans 14 amino acids. The ends were cut back, 4 bases at V and 3 bases at J, with 13 bases in the middle. In germline, CDR1 is MGHDK, CDR2 SYGVNS. For the CDR3, the DNA is TGTGCCAGCAGTGCCCCCGGAAGCTTCTACGAGCAGTACTTC. This sequence encodes CASSAPGSFYEQYF.

The chain links TRBV6-1 to TRBJ1-2; no clear D. Germline values: CDR1 MNHNS, CDR2 SASEGT. Deletions cut 6 bases from V and 6 bases from J, with 17 bases between. This CDR3 is 14 amino acids long. The CDR3 region has the DNA TGTGCCAGCAGCCGAGACAATTCGGATCATGGCTACACCTTC. It specifies CASSRDNSDHGYTF.

The chain joins TRBV27 to TRBJ2-5; TRBD1 is a possible D gene (5 bases). The V gene's germline CDR1 is MNHEY and CDR2 SMNVEV (reference sequence). This CDR3 contains 14 residues. Between the trimmed V and J ends, which lost 4 bases and 5 bases, there was a span of 14 bases. As DNA, the CDR3 is TGTGCCAGCAGTTGGGGATCAGGGCGTGAGACCCAGTACTTC. Translation gives CASSWGSGRETQYF.

The chain links TRBV3-1 to TRBJ1-5; a weak D match, TRBD1 (5 bases). Germline V gives CDR1 LGHDT, CDR2 YNNKEL (reference sequence). The CDR3 spans 14 residues. Trimming removed 3 bases from V and 2 bases from J, with 8 bases in between. CDR3 nucleotides: TGTGCCAGCAGCCAGGGGGTTGGCAATCAGCCCCAGCATTTT. Its translation is CASSQGVGNQPQHF.

The chain couples TRBV6-5 to TRBJ2-7; tentative D call: TRBD2 (5 bases). Germline values: CDR1 MNHEY, CDR2 SVGAGI. The CDR3 consists of 14 residues. The V gene lost 2 bases and the J gene lost 0 bases, with 8 bases spanning the gap. The CDR3 DNA is TGTGCCAGCAGTTACGCGGGCCGCTCCTACGAGCAGTACTTC. The encoded protein is CASSYAGRSYEQYF.

CDR3 sequence reads: CIAVSGDTQYF. DNA for the CDR3: TGCATTGCCGTTAGTGGGGATACGCAGTATTTT. The chain has TRBV20-1 and TRBJ2-3; D call uncertain. The CDR3 consists of 11 residues. The V gene's germline CDR1 is DFQATT and CDR2 SNEGSKA (reference sequence).